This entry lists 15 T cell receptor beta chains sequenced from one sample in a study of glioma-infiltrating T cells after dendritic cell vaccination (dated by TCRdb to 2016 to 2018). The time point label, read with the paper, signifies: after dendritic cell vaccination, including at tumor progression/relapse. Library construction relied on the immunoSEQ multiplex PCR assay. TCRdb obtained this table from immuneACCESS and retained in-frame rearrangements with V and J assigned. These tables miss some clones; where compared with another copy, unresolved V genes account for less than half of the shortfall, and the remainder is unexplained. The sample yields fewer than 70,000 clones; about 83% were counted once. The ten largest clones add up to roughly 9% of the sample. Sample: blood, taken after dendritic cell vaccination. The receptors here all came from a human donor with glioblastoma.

This CDR3 is CASRGGLATDTQYF. The CDR3 DNA reads as TGTGCCAGCAGGGGGGGACTAGCCACAGATACGCAGTATTTT. The chain couples TRBV6-5 to TRBJ2-3, with TRBD2 matching 9 bases. This CDR3 is built from 14 residues. J lost 2 bases, V lost 6 bases, and 3 bases had no gene match. Germline V gene data show CDR1 as MNHEY and CDR2 as SVGAGI.

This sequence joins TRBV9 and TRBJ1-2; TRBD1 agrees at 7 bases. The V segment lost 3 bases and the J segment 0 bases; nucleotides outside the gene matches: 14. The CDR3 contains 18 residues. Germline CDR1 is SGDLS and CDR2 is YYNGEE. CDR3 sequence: CASSDPGQSSKSNYGYTF. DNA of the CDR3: TGTGCCAGCAGCGACCCGGGACAGAGTTCCAAGTCTAACTATGGCTACACCTTC.

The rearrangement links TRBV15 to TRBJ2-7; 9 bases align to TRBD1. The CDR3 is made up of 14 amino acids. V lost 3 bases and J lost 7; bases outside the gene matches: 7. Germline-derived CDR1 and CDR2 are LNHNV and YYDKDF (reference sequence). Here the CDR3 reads CATSRDRGPGEQYF. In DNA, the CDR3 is TGTGCCACCAGCAGGGACAGGGGCCCGGGTGAGCAGTACTTC.

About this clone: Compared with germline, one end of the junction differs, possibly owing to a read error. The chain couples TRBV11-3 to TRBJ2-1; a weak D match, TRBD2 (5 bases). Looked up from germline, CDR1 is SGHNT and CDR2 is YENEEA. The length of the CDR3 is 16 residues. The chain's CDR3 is CASREAGRPSHNEQFF. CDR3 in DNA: TGTGCCAGCAGGGAGGCAGGCCGGCCCTCCCACAATGAGCAGTTCTTC.

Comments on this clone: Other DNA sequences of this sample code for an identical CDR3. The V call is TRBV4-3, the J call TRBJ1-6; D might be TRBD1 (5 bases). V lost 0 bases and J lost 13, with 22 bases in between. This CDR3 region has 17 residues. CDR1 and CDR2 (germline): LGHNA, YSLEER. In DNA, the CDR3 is TGCGCCAGCAGCCAAGAATCCAGGGCCCGTCCCACCTCCCCCCTCCACTTT. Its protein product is CASSQESRARPTSPLHF.

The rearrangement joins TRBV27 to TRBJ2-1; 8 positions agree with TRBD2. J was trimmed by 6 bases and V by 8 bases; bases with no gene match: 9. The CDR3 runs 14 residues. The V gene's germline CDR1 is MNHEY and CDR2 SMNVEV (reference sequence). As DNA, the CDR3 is TGTGCCAGCTCCTTTGCCCGGGGGGGCAATGAGCAGTTCTTC. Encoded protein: CASSFARGGNEQFF.

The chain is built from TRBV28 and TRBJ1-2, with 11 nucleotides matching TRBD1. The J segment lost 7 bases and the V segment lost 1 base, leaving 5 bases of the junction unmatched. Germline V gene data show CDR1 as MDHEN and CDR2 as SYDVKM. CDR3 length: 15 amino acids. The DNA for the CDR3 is TGTGCCAGCAGTTTATCCGGACAGGGGGCTTTTGGCTACACCTTC. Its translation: CASSLSGQGAFGYTF.

The CDR3 protein is CASRRTSGGAVDTQYF. CDR3 nucleotide sequence: TGTGCCAGCAGAAGGACTAGCGGGGGGGCTGTAGATACGCAGTATTTT. J is TRBJ2-3 and V is TRBV7-2; 15 bases are shared with TRBD2. In germline, CDR1 is SGHTA, CDR2 FQGNSA. V lost 6 bases, J lost 5 bases, and 6 bases stayed unmatched. This CDR3 is 16 amino acids long. Drawing the rest from reference TRBV7-2 and TRBJ2-3, the complete variable domain is GAGVSQSPSNKVTEKGKDVELRCDPISGHTALYWYRQSLGQGLEFLIYFQGNSAPDKSGLPSDRFSAERTGGSVSTLTIQRTQQEDSAVYLCASRRTSGGAVDTQYFGPGTRLTVL.

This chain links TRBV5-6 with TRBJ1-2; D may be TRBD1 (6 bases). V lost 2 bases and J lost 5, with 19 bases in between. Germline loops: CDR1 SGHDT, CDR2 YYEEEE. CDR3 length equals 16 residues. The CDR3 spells CASSFVPRQETYGYTF. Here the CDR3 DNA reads TGTGCCAGCAGCTTTGTACCTCGACAGGAAACGTATGGCTACACCTTC.

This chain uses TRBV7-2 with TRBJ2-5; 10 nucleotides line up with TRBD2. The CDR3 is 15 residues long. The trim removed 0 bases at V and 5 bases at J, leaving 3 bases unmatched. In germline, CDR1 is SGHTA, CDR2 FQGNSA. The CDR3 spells CASSLAPAGGETQYF. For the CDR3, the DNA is TGTGCCAGCAGCTTAGCCCCAGCGGGGGGGGAGACCCAGTACTTC.

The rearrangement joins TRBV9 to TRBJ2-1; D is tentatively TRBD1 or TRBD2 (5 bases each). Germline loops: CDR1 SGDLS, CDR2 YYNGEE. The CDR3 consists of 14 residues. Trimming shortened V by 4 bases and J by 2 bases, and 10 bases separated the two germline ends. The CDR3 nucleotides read TGTGCCAGCAGCCTAGAGGGGCCCTACAATGAGCAGTTCTTC. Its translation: CASSLEGPYNEQFF.

The CDR3: CASSEGLAGVVSYEQYF. In nucleotides, the CDR3 is TGTGCCAGCAGCGAGGGACTAGCGGGCGTTGTCTCCTACGAGCAGTACTTC. This chain joins TRBV7-8 and TRBJ2-7; 12 bases agree with TRBD2. V lost 5 bases to trimming and J lost 0 bases; unmatched junction nucleotides: 8. Germline assignment: CDR1 SGHVS and CDR2 FQNEAQ. CDR3 length: 17 residues.

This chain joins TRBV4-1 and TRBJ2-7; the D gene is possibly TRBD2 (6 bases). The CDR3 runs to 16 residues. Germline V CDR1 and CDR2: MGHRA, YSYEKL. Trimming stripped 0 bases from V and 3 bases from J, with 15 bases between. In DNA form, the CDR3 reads TGCGCCAGCAGCCAAGAAGGGGACTGGACCCACTACGAGCAGTACTTC. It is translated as CASSQEGDWTHYEQYF.

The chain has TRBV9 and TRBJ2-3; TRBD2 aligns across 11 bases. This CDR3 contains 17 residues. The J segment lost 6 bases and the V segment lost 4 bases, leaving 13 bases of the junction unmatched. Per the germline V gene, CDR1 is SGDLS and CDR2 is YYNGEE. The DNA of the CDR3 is TGTGCCAGCAGCCCCCGACTAGCGGGGCTGGGTATGGATACGCAGTATTTT. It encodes CASSPRLAGLGMDTQYF.

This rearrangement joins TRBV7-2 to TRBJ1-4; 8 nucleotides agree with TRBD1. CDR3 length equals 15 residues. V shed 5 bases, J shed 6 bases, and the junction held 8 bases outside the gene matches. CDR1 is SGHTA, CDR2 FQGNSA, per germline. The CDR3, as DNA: TGTGCCAGCAGCCTCTCACAGGGGGGCCATGAAAAACTGTTTTTT. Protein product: CASSLSQGGHEKLFF.